This T cell receptor beta chain was identified during a study of T cell responses to AZD1222 COVID-19 vaccine. Germline lookup yields CDR1 LGHDT and CDR2 YNNKEL (reference sequence). V was clipped by 0 bases and J by 3 bases; unmatched bases: 8. The CDR3 has 17 amino acids. The protocol was immunoSEQ multiplex PCR, while the TCRdb copy is restricted to in-frame clones and leaves out a portion. The sample lists about 99,000 clones; approximately 92% were seen once. The source is an adult in good health. Material: peripheral blood, obtained on day 0 of AZD1222 vaccination. This chain uses TRBV3-1 (or the pseudogene TRBV3-2) with TRBJ2-1; 7 bases are a match to TRBD2. The CDR3 loop reads CASSQDPASGGYNEQFF. CDR3 DNA sequence: TGTGCCAGCAGCCAAGATCCGGCTAGCGGAGGCTACAATGAGCAGTTCTTC.